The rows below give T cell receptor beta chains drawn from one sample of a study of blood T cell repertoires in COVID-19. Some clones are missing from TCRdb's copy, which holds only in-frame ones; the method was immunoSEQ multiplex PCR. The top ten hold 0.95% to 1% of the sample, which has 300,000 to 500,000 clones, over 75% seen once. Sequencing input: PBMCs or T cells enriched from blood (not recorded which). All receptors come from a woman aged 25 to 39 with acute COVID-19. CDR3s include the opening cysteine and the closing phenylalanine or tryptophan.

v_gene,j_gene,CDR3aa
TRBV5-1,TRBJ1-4,CASSLEAGQEKLFF
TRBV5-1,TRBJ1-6,CASSPKVGEANSPLHF
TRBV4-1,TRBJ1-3,CASSQIPLSGNTIYF
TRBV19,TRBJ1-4,CASSARDSQNEKLFF
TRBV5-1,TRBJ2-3,CASTTWLGGSSTDTQYF
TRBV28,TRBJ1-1,CASSPGGTNTEAFF
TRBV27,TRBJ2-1,CASSFGQANEQFF
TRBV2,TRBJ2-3,CASQIGGLAGASTDTQYF
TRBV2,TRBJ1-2,CASSEWHRVDYGYTF
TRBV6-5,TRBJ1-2,CASQPGEGYGYTF
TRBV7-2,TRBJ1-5,CASSFGAVQPYSNQPQHF
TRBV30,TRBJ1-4,CAWSVPQGAQMRKLFF
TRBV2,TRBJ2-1,CASSYTLRDKQFF
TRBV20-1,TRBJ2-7,CSASPDRAAYEQYF
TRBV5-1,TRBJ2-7,CASSLERGASYEQYF
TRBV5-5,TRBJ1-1,CASSRTTGGRNTEAFF
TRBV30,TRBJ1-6,CAWSRGGSFREPLHF
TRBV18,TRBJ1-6,CASSTPPLLHF
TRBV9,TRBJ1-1,CASSGAEEAFF
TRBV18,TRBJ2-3,CASHRGGSGEDTQYF
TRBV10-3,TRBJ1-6,CAISTGTGGRSPLHF
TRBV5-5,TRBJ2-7,CASSLVEGWSYEQYF
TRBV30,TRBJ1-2,CACPAGDRFYGYTF
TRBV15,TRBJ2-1,CATSRLQRRDEQFF
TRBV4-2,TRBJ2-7,CASSQELAGGLINEQYF
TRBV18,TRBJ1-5,CASSPDGGMQPQHF
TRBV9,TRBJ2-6,CASSVGGGPSGANVLTF
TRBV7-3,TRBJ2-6,CASSLRGTSWGEGANVLTF
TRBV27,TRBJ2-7,CASSFSVSYEQYF
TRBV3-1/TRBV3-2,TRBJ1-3,CASSLTQGRNTIYF
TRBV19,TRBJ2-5,CASDPGDKETQYF
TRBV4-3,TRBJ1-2,CASSLQQGNYGYTF
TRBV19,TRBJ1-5,CASSIQGKENQPQHF
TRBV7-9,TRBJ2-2,CASSPTSGFNTGELFF
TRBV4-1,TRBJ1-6,CASSQGQGKNNSPLHF
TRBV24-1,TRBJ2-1,CATSDLPAGVHEQFF
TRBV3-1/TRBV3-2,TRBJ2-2,CASSQIAGTGELFF
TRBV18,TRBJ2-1,CASSPSGQGQFF
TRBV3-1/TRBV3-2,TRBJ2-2,CASSQEPGLAGNTGELFF
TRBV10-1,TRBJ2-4,CASRGDRQRENIQYF
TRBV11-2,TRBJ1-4,CASSSWTGDEKLFF
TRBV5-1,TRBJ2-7,CASSLSSGDYEQYF
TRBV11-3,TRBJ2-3,CASSPPGQGADTQYF
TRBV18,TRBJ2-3,CASSYGDTQYF
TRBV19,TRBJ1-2,CASTARQGNYGYTF
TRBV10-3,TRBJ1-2,CAIRWDRVGGYTF
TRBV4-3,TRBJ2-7,CASSQDWASGYSYEQYF
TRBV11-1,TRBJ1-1,CASEGVNTEAFF
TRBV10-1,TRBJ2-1,CASSANRDRGLDEQFF
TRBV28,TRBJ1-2,CASSLSSGYGYTF
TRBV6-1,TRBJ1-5,CASSGTTGDLGQPQHF
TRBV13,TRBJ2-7,CASSGRDSYEQYF
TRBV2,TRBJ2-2,CASRQNTGELFF
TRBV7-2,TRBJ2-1,CASSLGTLTYNEQFF
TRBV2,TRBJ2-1,CASTGNSYNEQFF
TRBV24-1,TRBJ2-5,CATSDLPGQGLEETQYF
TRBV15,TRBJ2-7,CATSIYRGAYEQYF
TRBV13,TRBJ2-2,CASSSENTGELFF